The 21 T cell receptor beta chains in this list originate from one sample, sequenced in a study of blood T cell repertoires in COVID-19. The assay was immunoSEQ multiplex PCR, and TCRdb's table has in-frame clones only and misses some. The table shows approximately 190,000 clones, with 65% to 90% occurring only once. The sample taken for sequencing was PBMCs or T cells enriched from blood (not recorded which). The receptors come from a woman aged 55-70 years with acute COVID-19.

This sequence joins TRBV29-1 and TRBJ1-5; D possibly corresponds to TRBD1 (5 bases). Germline CDR1 is SQVTM and CDR2 is ANQGSEA. The length of the CDR3 is 13 residues. Trimming stripped 6 bases from V and 2 bases from J, with 11 bases between. The DNA for the CDR3 is TGCAGCGTGACCCGGGGGGGCAATCAGCCCCAGCATTTT. Its protein is CSVTRGGNQPQHF.

This clone has a single count. The chain combines TRBV7-8 with TRBJ1-6, with D unclear. Germline CDR1 SGHVS, CDR2 FQNEAQ. The CDR3 sequence is 15 residues long. V was trimmed by 5 bases and J by 9 bases, leaving 17 bases between them. The CDR3 spells CASSLRATEGSPLHF. CDR3 DNA sequence: TGTGCCAGCAGCCTCCGGGCCACCGAGGGTTCACCCCTCCACTTT. Full variable domain (missing parts from reference TRBV7-8 and TRBJ1-6): GAGVSQSPRYKVAKRGQDVALRCDPISGHVSLFWYQQALGQGPEFLTYFQNEAQLDKSGLPSDRFFAERPEGSVSTLKIQRTQQEDSAVYLCASSLRATEGSPLHFGNGTRLTVT.

The chain recombines TRBV2 with TRBJ1-5; D unresolved. CDR3 length: 15 residues. The ends were cut back, 5 bases at V and 5 bases at J, with 16 bases in the middle. Looked up from germline, CDR1 is SNHLY and CDR2 is FYNNEI. The CDR3 spells CASSQDPVGDQPQHF. The CDR3 nucleotides read TGTGCCAGCAGTCAGGACCCCGTGGGAGATCAGCCCCAGCATTTT.

The V gene is TRBV5-1, the J gene TRBJ2-5, with D possibly matching TRBD1 (6 bases). Germline loops: CDR1 SGHRS, CDR2 YFSETQ. This CDR3 is 13 amino acids long. Trimming pared 3 bases from V and 5 bases from J, leaving 11 bases between. For the CDR3, the DNA is TGCGCCAGCAGCTCCGGACAGCGGGAGACCCAGTACTTC. It specifies CASSSGQRETQYF.

Notes on this clone: This may come from a read error, since a much larger clone is one base off. The V call is TRBV7-9, the J call TRBJ2-7; 10 positions match TRBD2. This CDR3 has 14 residues. Per germline, CDR1 SEHNR and CDR2 FQNEAQ (reference sequence). V lost 6 bases and J lost 0; bases outside the gene matches: 2. CDR3 nucleotide sequence: TGTGCCAGCAGTCCTAGCGGGAGCTCCTACGAGCAGTACTTC. Translating it yields CASSPSGSSYEQYF.

V usage is TRBV28 and J usage is TRBJ1-1, with no clear D. The V end lost 6 bases, the J end lost 3 bases, and 17 bases lay between the germline ends. This CDR3 is built from 15 residues. CDR1 is MDHEN and CDR2 is SYDVKM in the germline V gene. The CDR3 nucleotides read TGTGCCAGCAGCCTAGGGTTCGGCGGGGACACTGAAGCTTTCTTT. This encodes CASSLGFGGDTEAFF.

J is TRBJ2-1 and V is TRBV24-1, with TRBD2 identical over 7 bases. Looked up from germline, CDR1 is KGHDR and CDR2 is SFDVKD. J was trimmed by 8 bases and V by 3 bases; bases with no gene match: 6. The CDR3 is 14 amino acids. CDR3 sequence: CATSDPGLDHEQFF. The CDR3 nucleotides read TGTGCCACCAGTGATCCCGGACTAGACCATGAGCAGTTCTTC.

V and J are TRBV6-2 or TRBV6-3 and TRBJ2-2; TRBD2 might be the D (6 bases). The V end was cut by 4 bases, the J end by 5 bases, with 11 bases between. Germline CDR1 is MNHEY and CDR2 is SVGEGT. The length of the CDR3 is 14 residues. CDR3 region: CASSWQEGTGELFF. The CDR3 DNA reads TGTGCCAGCAGTTGGCAGGAGGGGACCGGGGAGCTGTTTTTT.

This chain links TRBV11-2 with TRBJ1-6; the match to TRBD1 covers 8 bases. Germline CDR1 reads SGHAT; CDR2 reads FQNNGV. V shed 1 base and J 10 bases; nucleotides not matched to a gene: 6. The length of the CDR3 is 15 residues. The CDR3 region is CASSLATGAGSPLHF. As DNA, the CDR3 is TGTGCCAGCAGCTTAGCGACAGGGGCGGGATCACCCCTCCACTTT. Combining the CDR3 with reference TRBV11-2 and TRBJ1-6 gives the whole variable domain EAGVAQSPRYKIIEKRQSVAFWCNPISGHATLYWYQQILGQGPKLLIQFQNNGVVDDSQLPKDRFSAERLKGVDSTLKIQPAKLEDSAVYLCASSLATGAGSPLHFGNGTRLTVT.

The chain uses TRBV5-1 and TRBJ1-4; D call uncertain. The length of the CDR3 is 15 residues. Trimming removed 0 bases at V and 3 bases at J, with 9 bases between. CDR1 SGHRS and CDR2 YFSETQ come from the germline V gene. CDR3 loop: CASSLARIANEKLFF. The CDR3, as DNA: TGCGCCAGCAGCTTGGCTAGGATAGCTAATGAAAAACTGTTTTTT.

This sequence joins TRBV3-1 (or the pseudogene TRBV3-2) and TRBJ2-3; D remains unclear. The length of the CDR3 is 17 residues. The V gene's germline CDR1 is LGHDT and CDR2 YNNKEL (reference sequence). V was pared by 3 bases and J by 7 bases, with 23 bases between. CDR3 DNA: TGTGCCAGCAGCCAGCTTCGCTCGGGTCGACGCACGAATACGCAGTATTTT. Protein product: CASSQLRSGRRTNTQYF.

The rearrangement uses TRBV9 and TRBJ1-2, with D unclear. This CDR3 contains 13 residues. The V end was cut by 0 bases, the J end by 8 bases, with 11 bases between. Germline-derived CDR1 and CDR2 are SGDLS and YYNGEE. CDR3 residues: CASSVGPREGYTF. Here the CDR3 DNA reads TGTGCCAGCAGCGTAGGACCGAGGGAGGGCTACACCTTC.

The rearrangement links TRBV19 to TRBJ2-1, with D maybe TRBD1 (5 bases). Trimming removed 6 bases at V and 9 bases at J, with 15 bases between. This CDR3 has 13 amino acids. Germline CDR1 LNHDA, CDR2 SQIVND (reference sequence). The CDR3 sequence is CASREPGMTEQFF. The CDR3 nucleotides read TGTGCCAGTAGAGAACCAGGGATGACTGAGCAGTTCTTC.

The rearrangement joins TRBV6-5 to TRBJ1-2, with D maybe TRBD1 (5 bases). Germline CDR1 and CDR2: MNHEY and SVGAGI. This CDR3 spans 15 amino acids. Trimming took 8 bases from V and 4 from J, leaving 20 bases between them. CDR3 sequence reads: CASCYSGGGSYGYTF. In DNA, the CDR3 is TGTGCCAGCTGCTACTCCGGCGGGGGGAGCTATGGCTACACCTTC.

This clone was recorded many times. CDR3 nucleotide sequence: TGTGCCAGCAGCTCCGGGACTAGCGGGGGGGCCGGTGAGCAGTTCTTC. The encoded protein is CASSSGTSGGAGEQFF. The chain is built from TRBV5-4 and TRBJ2-1; 16 bases are shared with TRBD2. Germline V gene sequence: CDR1 SGHNT, CDR2 YYREEE (reference sequence). Trimming removed 3 bases from V and 9 bases from J; junction bases left unmatched: 6. The CDR3 runs 16 residues.

The V and J genes are TRBV10-3 and TRBJ2-7, with D possibly being TRBD1 (7 bases). Germline CDR1 ENHRY, CDR2 SYGVKD. Trimming took off 2 bases at V and 5 bases at J, with 10 bases between the two ends. CDR3 length: 13 residues. CDR3: CAISEAGGNEQYF. For the CDR3, the DNA is TGTGCCATCAGTGAGGCAGGGGGGAACGAGCAGTACTTC.

Points on this clone: In the same sample, other DNA sequences code for this CDR3. J is TRBJ1-2 and V is TRBV29-1; D perhaps matches TRBD1 (5 bases). Trimming shortened V by 2 bases and J by 3 bases, and 19 bases separated the two germline ends. This CDR3 spans 16 amino acids. Looked up from germline, CDR1 is SQVTM and CDR2 is ANQGSEA. The CDR3 region is CSVEIPNRGGDYGYTF. CDR3 sequence (DNA): TGCAGCGTTGAAATACCCAACCGGGGGGGGGACTATGGCTACACCTTC.

The chain carries TRBV19 and TRBJ2-7; 7 bases are shared with TRBD1. The CDR3 runs 15 residues. Losses at the gene ends were 1 base for V and 6 bases for J; bases not matched to a gene: 9. Germline V gene sequence: CDR1 LNHDA, CDR2 SQIVND (reference sequence). CDR3: CASSIGMETGSEQYF. The DNA of the CDR3 is TGTGCCAGTAGTATAGGAATGGAGACAGGGAGCGAGCAGTACTTC.

J is TRBJ1-1 and V is TRBV7-2; D is unclear. Per germline, CDR1 SGHTA and CDR2 FQGNSA. CDR3 size: 14 residues. Trimming cost V 5 bases and J 6 bases, with 16 bases left between them. The CDR3 protein is CASSQLHGSSEAFF. The CDR3 DNA sequence: TGTGCCAGCAGCCAACTGCACGGGAGTTCTGAAGCTTTCTTT.

The rearrangement links TRBV3-1 (or the pseudogene TRBV3-2) to TRBJ2-1; D is uncertain. The CDR3 loop spans 14 amino acids. V dropped 2 bases and J dropped 6 bases, with 11 bases sitting between them. Germline CDR1 reads LGHDT; CDR2 reads YNNKEL (reference sequence). CDR3 sequence: CASSQSFSGNEQFF. As DNA, the CDR3 is TGTGCCAGCAGCCAAAGTTTTTCGGGCAATGAGCAGTTCTTC.

V is TRBV5-1 and J is TRBJ2-1; D gene ambiguous. The CDR3 sequence is 15 residues long. Germline V gene lookup returns CDR1 SGHRS and CDR2 YFSETQ. The V and J ends lost 0 bases and 7 bases respectively, with 14 bases between them. This chain's CDR3 is CASSLDGSRINEQFF. CDR3 DNA sequence: TGCGCCAGCAGCTTGGATGGTAGCCGAATTAATGAGCAGTTCTTC.